These T cell receptor beta chains were read from a single sample in a study of CD8 T cells in Susac syndrome. TCRdb independently ran MiXCR on the immunoSEQ multiplex PCR reads; one entry per CDR3 protein. The data contain approximately 110,000 distinct CDR3 sequences, roughly 97% of them singletons. Sequencing was done on a sample of CD4+ T cells from PBMCs. These receptors all stem from a human donor in good health. Each CDR3 is given with its conserved first and last residue. The D gene is left open where the match is weak. For some rows the clone size is stated as once, few or many, or as a class when expanded; others skip it.

CDR3 length	J gene	clone size	D gene	V gene	CDR3 protein	CDR3 DNA
17	TRBJ1-4	-	-	TRBV4-1	CASSQGTVIATNEKLFF	TGCGCCAGCAGCCAAGGGACCGTAATTGCAACTAATGAAAAACTGTTTTTT
13	TRBJ2-1	-	-	TRBV3-1	CASSQYSGNEQFF	TGTGCCAGCAGCCAATACTCGGGCAATGAGCAGTTCTTC
15	TRBJ1-2	-	-	TRBV29-1	CSVVEGSGRLYGYTF	TGCAGCGTTGTGGAAGGCTCCGGACGGCTCTATGGCTACACCTTC
13	TRBJ2-3	-	-	TRBV4-1	CASSRSVTDTQYF	TGCGCCAGCAGCCGCTCGGTCACAGATACGCAGTATTTT
14	TRBJ2-5	-	-	TRBV29-1	CSVPPAAIRGAQYF	TGCAGCGTTCCGCCAGCTGCTATTCGTGGGGCCCAGTACTTC
16	TRBJ2-1	-	TRBD2	TRBV12-3/TRBV12-4	CASSIGLVVGHNEQFF	TGTGCCAGCAGTATTGGACTAGTAGTGGGCCACAATGAGCAGTTCTTC
16	TRBJ2-4	-	TRBD2	TRBV9	CASSVAAGVAKNIQYF	TGTGCCAGCAGCGTAGCGGCGGGAGTAGCCAAAAACATTCAGTACTTC
14	TRBJ2-3	-	-	TRBV20-1	CSAKVNRGTDTQYF	TGCAGTGCTAAAGTTAACAGGGGCACAGATACGCAGTATTTT
13	TRBJ2-5	-	-	TRBV2	CASSQGRGGTQYF	TGTGCCAGCAGTCAGGGGAGAGGGGGGACCCAGTACTTC
16	TRBJ2-7	-	-	TRBV15	CATSSPVGEPSYEQYF	TGTGCCACCAGCAGCCCGGTCGGGGAGCCCTCCTACGAGCAGTACTTC
16	TRBJ2-2	-	TRBD2	TRBV5-1	CASSPSTSQSVGELFF	TGCGCCAGCAGCCCCTCGACTAGCCAGTCTGTCGGGGAGCTGTTTTTT
15	TRBJ2-3	-	TRBD2	TRBV20-1	CSAVRASGNTDTQYF	TGCAGTGCCGTCCGGGCTAGCGGTAACACAGATACGCAGTATTTT
16	TRBJ2-7	-	TRBD2	TRBV20-1	CSARVPGRVPSYEQYF	TGCAGTGCTAGAGTCCCGGGGAGGGTCCCCTCCTACGAGCAGTACTTC
12	TRBJ2-7	-	-	TRBV2	CASSRSGVEQYF	TGTGCCAGCAGTCGAAGTGGGGTCGAGCAGTACTTC
14	TRBJ2-7	-	TRBD1	TRBV7-6	CASSSDRGVGEQYF	TGTGCCAGCAGCTCGGACAGGGGCGTCGGTGAGCAGTACTTC
13	TRBJ1-2	-	-	TRBV19	CASSPRQSYGYTF	TGTGCCAGTAGTCCCCGACAGAGCTATGGCTACACCTTC
14	TRBJ1-6	-	TRBD1	TRBV27	CASAYETGNSPLHF	TGTGCCAGCGCGTATGAGACAGGGAATTCACCCCTCCACTTT
14	TRBJ2-5	-	-	TRBV20-1	CSAPLSSKQETQYF	TGCAGTGCTCCTCTGAGCAGCAAACAAGAGACCCAGTACTTC
16	TRBJ1-5	-	TRBD1	TRBV2	CASSGQGSPSNQPQHF	TGTGCCAGCAGTGGACAGGGGAGCCCTAGCAATCAGCCCCAGCATTTT
13	TRBJ1-2	-	-	TRBV19	CASSIQDNYGYTF	TGTGCCAGTAGTATCCAGGATAACTATGGCTACACCTTC
12	TRBJ1-2	once	-	TRBV28	CASTRNNYGYTF	TGTGCCAGTACCCGGAATAACTATGGCTACACCTTC
13	TRBJ2-5	-	-	TRBV6-1	CATSGGGGETQYF	TGTGCCACCTCAGGAGGGGGCGGAGAGACCCAGTACTTC
19	TRBJ2-6	-	TRBD1	TRBV6-2/TRBV6-3	CASSGAGTGSLSGANVLTF	TGTGCCAGCAGTGGAGCCGGGACAGGGAGCTTGTCTGGGGCCAACGTCCTGACTTTC